A selection of T cell receptor beta chains follows, all from one sample in a study of blood T cells in healthy people across ages. A single record per CDR3 protein comes from TCRdb applying MiXCR to the 5' RACE reads. Of some 1 million distinct CDR3 sequences in the sample, more than 35% were seen once. The specimen sequenced was blood. The receptors were gathered from a woman between 55 and 75 years old in good health. Each CDR3 is given with its conserved first and last residue. Each record gives: J gene, clone size, V gene, D gene, CDR3 protein, CDR3 DNA. The D gene is left open where the match is weak. Not every row has a clone size; where given, it reads once, few, many or a size class.

TRBJ2-2 - TRBV15 TRBD1 CATSRVTGGMSGELFF TGTGCCACCAGCAGAGTAACAGGGGGCATGTCCGGGGAGCTGTTTTTT
TRBJ2-1 - TRBV5-5 - CASSLVGRTSVNEQFF TGTGCCAGCAGCTTGGTTGGTCGGACGAGCGTCAATGAGCAGTTCTTC
TRBJ2-7 few TRBV5-1 TRBD1 CASSIGTAEQYF TGCGCCAGCAGCATCGGGACAGCCGAGCAGTACTTC
TRBJ2-7 once TRBV2 - CASSHGSTYNEQYF TGTGCCAGCAGCCATGGGTCTACCTACAATGAGCAGTACTTC
TRBJ2-7 - TRBV6-2/TRBV6-3 - CASSYSLRRGGTNEQYF TGTGCCAGCAGTTACTCGTTACGCAGGGGAGGTACTAACGAGCAGTACTTC
TRBJ2-1 - TRBV12-3/TRBV12-4 - CASSFSQGFTYNEQFF TGTGCCAGCAGTTTCTCCCAGGGTTTCACCTACAATGAGCAGTTCTTC
TRBJ2-5 many TRBV4-2 TRBD1 CASSRTGTQETQYF TGTGCCAGCAGCCGGACAGGTACCCAAGAGACCCAGTACTTC
TRBJ2-1 - TRBV14 - CASSPSLAPPQFF TGTGCCAGCAGCCCCTCATTGGCTCCCCCTCAGTTCTTC
TRBJ2-7 - TRBV9 - CASSPLGTSAYEQYF TGTGCCAGCAGCCCATTAGGGACGTCAGCCTACGAGCAGTACTTC
TRBJ2-7 many TRBV27 TRBD1 CASSSQGNEQYF TGTGCCAGCAGTTCACAGGGGAACGAGCAGTACTTC
TRBJ1-2 - TRBV20-1 - CSARDSVNYGYTF TGCAGTGCTAGGGACAGTGTAAACTATGGCTACACCTTC
TRBJ2-7 - TRBV20-1 TRBD2 CSARGAGGPEFYEQYF TGCAGTGCTAGAGGTGCGGGAGGGCCTGAGTTTTACGAGCAGTACTTC
TRBJ2-7 - TRBV20-1 TRBD2 CSATSGRAREQYF TGCAGTGCTACTAGCGGGAGGGCCCGTGAGCAGTACTTC
TRBJ2-7 few TRBV5-1 - CASSLRRTAYEQYF TGCGCCAGCAGCTTGAGGCGGACAGCCTACGAGCAGTACTTC
TRBJ2-1 few TRBV7-9 - CASSNHNEQFF TGTGCCAGCAGCAACCATAATGAGCAGTTCTTC
TRBJ2-1 once TRBV5-1 TRBD2 CASSGRAGEQFF TGCGCCAGCAGTGGGAGGGCCGGTGAGCAGTTCTTC
TRBJ2-7 few TRBV6-1 TRBD2 CASRISFSGTSSYEQYF TGTGCCAGCAGGATTAGCTTTAGCGGGACTAGCTCCTACGAGCAGTACTTC
TRBJ1-5 - TRBV6-7 TRBD1 CASSYSRKTGDQPQHF TGTGCCAGCAGTTACTCGAGGAAGACAGGGGATCAGCCCCAGCATTTT